One and the same sample provided the 4 T cell receptor beta chains below, sequenced in a study of blood T cell repertoires in COVID-19. Only in-frame clones appear in the TCRdb table, and some are missing; sequencing was by immunoSEQ multiplex PCR. The table lists approximately 140,000 clones, around 90% of them singletons. Sequencing input: peripheral blood. Receptors originate from a woman between 55 and 75 years old with active or convalescent COVID-19.

This chain connects TRBV19 to TRBJ1-1; weak D call: TRBD1 (6 bases). The V end was cut by 8 bases, the J end by 4 bases, with 11 bases between. The CDR3 runs to 12 residues. CDR1 LNHDA and CDR2 SQIVND come from the germline V gene (reference sequence). This CDR3 is CASLGRGTEAFF. In nucleotides, the CDR3 is TGTGCCAGTTTGGGCAGGGGCACTGAAGCTTTCTTT.

The gene calls are TRBV14 and TRBJ1-2, with 7 bases that match TRBD1. Germline V gene lookup returns CDR1 SGHDN and CDR2 FVKESK. The CDR3 runs to 15 residues. V shed 5 bases, J shed 5 bases, and the junction held 11 bases outside the gene matches. Written as DNA, the CDR3 is TGTGCCAGCAGCGAAGCCTGGGACAGCTCATATGGCTACACCTTC. Encoded protein: CASSEAWDSSYGYTF.

The V call is TRBV7-6, the J call TRBJ2-3; 12 positions agree with TRBD2. The CDR3 covers 15 residues. The ends lost 3 bases at V and 3 bases at J; junction bases unmatched: 1. CDR1 and CDR2 from the germline V gene are SGHVS and FNYEAQ. CDR3 residues: CASSLLAGGTDTQYF. The CDR3 DNA sequence: TGTGCCAGCAGCTTGCTAGCGGGGGGGACAGATACGCAGTATTTT.

The chain couples TRBV7-3 to TRBJ2-3, with unresolved D. This CDR3 spans 17 amino acids. The germline CDR1 and CDR2 sequences are SGHTA and FQGTGA. Trimming took 5 bases from V and 1 from J, leaving 19 bases between them. The CDR3 reads CASSVSAFRSGTDTQYF. The DNA for the CDR3 is TGTGCCAGCAGCGTTAGTGCTTTTAGAAGCGGCACAGATACGCAGTATTTT. The whole variable domain, filled in from reference TRBV7-3 and TRBJ2-3, reads GAGVSQTPSNKVTEKGKYVELRCDPISGHTALYWYRQSLGQGPEFLIYFQGTGAADDSGLPNDRFFAVRPEGSVSTLKIQRTERGDSAVYLCASSVSAFRSGTDTQYFGPGTRLTVL.